Listed here is a single T cell receptor (beta chain). Its target is not known. TCRdb itself ran the 5' RACE reads through MiXCR, one entry per CDR3 protein. The repertoire has about 59,000 distinct CDR3 sequences, roughly 3.3% of them found once; the top ten carry about 3%. V was clipped by 5 bases and J by 3 bases; unmatched bases: 6. The CDR3 is 13 residues long. CDR1 and CDR2 from the germline V gene are DFQATT and SNEGSKA (reference sequence). These data belong to a study of neurological immune-mediated disorders. Study-wide results and caveats: The study phylogenetically grouped the repertoires of 18 of 34 multiple sclerosis patients into one related-CDR3 cluster, a possible signature. The multiple sclerosis repertoire cluster was not associated with any clinical or MRI feature, with the authors stating that larger cohorts are needed.

This clonotype was obtained from a woman under 40 with multiple sclerosis. The specimen sequenced was PBMCs. The V and J genes are TRBV20-1 and TRBJ1-2, with 7 bases lining up with TRBD1. CDR3 sequence: CSALDRTHYGYTF. The CDR3 DNA reads TGCAGTGCTTTGGACAGGACCCACTATGGCTACACCTTC.